Below, one T cell receptor (beta chain) is given with its context. As handled by the study authors: Estimates of nucleated cell counts were drawn from the amplification of reference gene primers. Libraries were prepared by immunoSEQ multiplex PCR; TCRdb keeps only in-frame clonotypes and omits some of them. V and J calls plus clone size are reproduced from that table; the DNA served to infer D and trimming. This sample has 130,000 or so clones, with more than 85% found just once. The CDR3 is made up of 16 amino acids. Germline V gives CDR1 LNHDA, CDR2 SQIVND (reference sequence). V lost 5 bases and J 5 bases, leaving 20 bases between the germline ends. These data belong to a study of blood T cell repertoires in COVID-19. Looking at the study overall: Samples taken during acute and convalescent COVID-19 were collected in the United States, Italy and Spain. From T cells, B-cell-depleted T cells, or PBMCs came the material, which was cDNA or gDNA.

The rearrangement uses TRBV19 and TRBJ2-3; TRBD1 is a possible D gene (9 bases). The sample taken for sequencing was peripheral blood. The TCR originated in a man in his forties or fifties with active or convalescent COVID-19. The CDR3 reads CASSRTGEAGGDTQYF. The CDR3 bases are TGTGCCAGTAGTCGGACAGGGGAGGCGGGGGGAGATACGCAGTATTTT.